This T cell receptor (beta chain) is from a study of blood T cells in healthy people across ages. Study outcomes and limitations: CMV infection status of these donors was not known.

Using a J-beta primer mix together with a sample-barcoded 5' primer, a second PCR was run for roughly 6 to 12 cycles. Using its own MiXCR run on the 5' RACE reads, TCRdb lists one record per CDR3 protein. The repertoire holds 1.5 million to 2 million distinct CDR3 sequences, with 49% as singletons. Every donor contributed roughly 10 milliliters of peripheral blood by blood draw. Isolated PBMCs totaled at least 7 million in each sample. With each sample, at least 5 micrograms of total RNA were extracted. About this clonotype itself: The antigen remains unidentified.

This CDR3 has 16 amino acids. The ends were cut back, 5 bases at V and 13 bases at J, with 30 bases in the middle. CDR1 is DFQATT, CDR2 SNEGSKA, per germline (reference sequence). Source material: blood. The chain employs TRBV20-1 and TRBJ2-1; a weak D match, TRBD1 (7 bases). This sequence was found in a woman between 35 and 50 years old in good health. CDR3 coding DNA: TGCAGTGCTTTAAAACCTCAGGGGGGAAGCGTAGAGACCCAGTTCTTC. This gives the protein CSALKPQGGSVETQFF.